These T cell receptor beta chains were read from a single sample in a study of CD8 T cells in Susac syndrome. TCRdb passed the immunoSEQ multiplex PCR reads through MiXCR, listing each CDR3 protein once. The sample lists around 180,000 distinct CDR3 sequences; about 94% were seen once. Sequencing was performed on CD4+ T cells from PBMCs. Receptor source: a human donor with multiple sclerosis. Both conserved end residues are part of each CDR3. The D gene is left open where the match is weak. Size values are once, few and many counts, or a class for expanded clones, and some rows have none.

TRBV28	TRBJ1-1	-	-	CATRNRAPNTEAFF	TGTGCCACCAGAAACAGGGCCCCGAACACTGAAGCTTTCTTT
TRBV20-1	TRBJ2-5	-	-	CSARVWGTETQYF	TGCAGTGCTAGAGTCTGGGGGACAGAGACCCAGTACTTC
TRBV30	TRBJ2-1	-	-	CAWSAGSRSYNEQFF	TGTGCCTGGAGTGCCGGAAGTCGGTCCTACAATGAGCAGTTCTTC
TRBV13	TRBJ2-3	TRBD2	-	CASSSLLTSMQYF	TGTGCCAGCAGCTCCCTCTTGACTAGCATGCAGTATTTT
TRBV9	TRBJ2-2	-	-	CASSSPAGHIPGELFF	TGTGCCAGCAGCTCCCCGGCGGGACATATTCCCGGGGAGCTGTTTTTT
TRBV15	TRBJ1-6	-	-	CATSRRGGQSGNSPLHF	TGTGCCACCAGCAGAAGGGGCGGACAGTCCGGTAATTCACCCCTCCACTTT
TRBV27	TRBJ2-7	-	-	CASSFSRVGYEQYF	TGTGCCAGCAGTTTTTCCAGGGTCGGGTACGAGCAGTACTTC
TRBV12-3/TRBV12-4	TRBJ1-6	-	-	CASSLKGGLISPLHF	TGTGCCAGCAGTTTAAAGGGTGGTCTAATTTCACCCCTCCACTTT
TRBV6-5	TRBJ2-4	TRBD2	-	CASRETSGGANIQYF	TGTGCCAGCAGGGAGACTAGCGGGGGAGCCAACATTCAGTACTTC
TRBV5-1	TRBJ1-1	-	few	CASSLGGADEAFF	TGCGCCAGCAGCTTGGGCGGGGCGGATGAAGCTTTCTTT
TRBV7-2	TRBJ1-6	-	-	CASSHDRSNSPLHF	TGTGCCAGCAGCCATGACAGGAGTAATTCACCCCTCCACTTT
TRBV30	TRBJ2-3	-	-	CAWSSYRAFGTDTQYF	TGTGCCTGGAGTTCTTACAGGGCTTTTGGCACAGATACGCAGTATTTT
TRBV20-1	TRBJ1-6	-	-	CSAGAGTMKPLHF	TGCAGTGCCGGGGCAGGGACAATGAAACCCCTCCACTTT
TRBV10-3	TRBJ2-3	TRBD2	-	CAISSLGGTSTDTQYF	TGTGCCATCAGCTCCCTCGGGGGGACTAGCACAGATACGCAGTATTTT
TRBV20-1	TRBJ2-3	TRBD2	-	CSARDQKRDTDTQYF	TGCAGTGCTAGAGATCAGAAGCGGGACACAGATACGCAGTATTTT
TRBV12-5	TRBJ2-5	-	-	CASGSLSGAQETQYF	TGTGCTAGTGGTTCTTTGTCAGGGGCGCAAGAGACCCAGTACTTC
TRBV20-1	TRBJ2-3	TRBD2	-	CSALTPGGTDTQYF	TGCAGTGCCCTAACGCCGGGGGGGACAGATACGCAGTATTTT
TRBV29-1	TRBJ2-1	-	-	CSVVPASSYNEQFF	TGCAGCGTTGTACCAGCCAGCTCCTACAATGAGCAGTTCTTC
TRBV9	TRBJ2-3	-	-	CASCRTDLSTDTQYF	TGTGCCAGCTGCCGGACAGACCTTAGCACAGATACGCAGTATTTT
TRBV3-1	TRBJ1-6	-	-	CASSLSSIGSPLHF	TGTGCCAGCAGCTTAAGTAGTATCGGTTCACCCCTCCACTTT
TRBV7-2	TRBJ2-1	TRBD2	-	CASTVSPGGYNEQFF	TGTGCCAGCACCGTCAGCCCGGGGGGGTACAATGAGCAGTTCTTC
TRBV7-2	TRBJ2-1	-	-	CASSFLGGNEQFF	TGTGCCAGCAGCTTCCTGGGAGGCAATGAGCAGTTCTTC
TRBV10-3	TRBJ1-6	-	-	CAISRGTDNSPLHF	TGTGCCATCAGTAGAGGGACCGATAATTCACCCCTCCACTTT
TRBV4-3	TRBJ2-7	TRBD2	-	CASSQGWLGGSYEQYF	TGCGCCAGCAGCCAAGGCTGGCTGGGAGGGTCCTACGAGCAGTACTTC
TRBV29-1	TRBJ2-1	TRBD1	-	CSVGGQGARYNEQFF	TGCAGCGTTGGGGGCCAGGGGGCCCGGTACAATGAGCAGTTCTTC
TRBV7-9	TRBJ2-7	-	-	CASSTIPGHFRTYEQYF	TGTGCCAGCAGCACGATCCCGGGACATTTCCGAACCTACGAGCAGTACTTC
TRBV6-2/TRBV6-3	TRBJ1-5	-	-	CASSYRGLGLAEQPQHF	TGTGCCAGCAGTTACCGCGGTTTGGGTTTAGCGGAACAGCCCCAGCATTTT
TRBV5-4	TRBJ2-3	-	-	CASSLWGIDTQYF	TGTGCCAGCAGCTTGTGGGGGATAGATACGCAGTATTTT
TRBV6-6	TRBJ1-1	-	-	CASSYSHMNTEAFF	TGTGCCAGCAGTTATTCGCACATGAACACTGAAGCTTTCTTT
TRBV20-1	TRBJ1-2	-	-	CSASEAQGLVGYGYTF	TGCAGTGCTAGCGAAGCTCAGGGGTTGGTTGGCTATGGCTACACCTTC
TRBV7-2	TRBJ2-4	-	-	CASSFGPDGRLQYF	TGTGCCAGCAGCTTCGGACCGGATGGGAGACTTCAGTACTTC
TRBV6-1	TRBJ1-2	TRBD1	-	CASSEAPGQTTSGYGYTF	TGTGCCAGCAGTGAAGCGCCGGGACAGACGACGAGTGGCTATGGCTACACCTTC
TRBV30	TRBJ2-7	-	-	CAWSINTYEQYF	TGTGCCTGGAGTATCAATACCTACGAGCAGTACTTC
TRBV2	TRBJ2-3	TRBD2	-	CASSEISGGVTDTQYF	TGTGCCAGCAGTGAGATTAGCGGGGGTGTCACAGATACGCAGTATTTT
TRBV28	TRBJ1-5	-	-	CATSNQPQHF	TGTGCCACCTCTAATCAGCCCCAGCATTTT